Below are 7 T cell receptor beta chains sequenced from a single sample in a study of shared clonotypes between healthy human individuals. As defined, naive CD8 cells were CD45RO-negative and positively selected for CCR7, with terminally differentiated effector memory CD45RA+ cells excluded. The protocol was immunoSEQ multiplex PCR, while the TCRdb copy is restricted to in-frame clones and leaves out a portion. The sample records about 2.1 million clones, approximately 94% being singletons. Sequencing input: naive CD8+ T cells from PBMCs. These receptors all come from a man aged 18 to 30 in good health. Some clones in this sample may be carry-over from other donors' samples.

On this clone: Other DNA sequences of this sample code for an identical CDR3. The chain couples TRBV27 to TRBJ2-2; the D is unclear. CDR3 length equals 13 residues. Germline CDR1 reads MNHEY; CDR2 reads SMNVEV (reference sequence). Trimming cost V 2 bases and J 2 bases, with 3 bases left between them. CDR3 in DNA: TGTGCCAGCAGTTTAGCAAACACCGGGGAGCTGTTTTTT. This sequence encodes CASSLANTGELFF.

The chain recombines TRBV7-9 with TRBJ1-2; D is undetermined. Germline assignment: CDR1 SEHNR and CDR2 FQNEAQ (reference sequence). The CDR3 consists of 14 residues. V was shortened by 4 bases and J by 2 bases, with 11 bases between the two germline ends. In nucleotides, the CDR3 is TGTGCCAGCAGCTGGGTCGGGGTCAACTATGGCTACACCTTC. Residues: CASSWVGVNYGYTF.

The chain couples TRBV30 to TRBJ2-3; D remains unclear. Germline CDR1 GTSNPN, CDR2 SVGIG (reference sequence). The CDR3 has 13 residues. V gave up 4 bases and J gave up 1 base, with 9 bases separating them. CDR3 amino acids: CAWTDVRTDTQYF. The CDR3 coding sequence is TGTGCCTGGACCGACGTCCGCACAGATACGCAGTATTTT.

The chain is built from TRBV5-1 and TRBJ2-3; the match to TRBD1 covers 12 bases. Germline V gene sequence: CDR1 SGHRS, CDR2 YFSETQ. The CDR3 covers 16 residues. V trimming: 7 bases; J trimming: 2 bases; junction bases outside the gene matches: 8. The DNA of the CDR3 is TGCGCCAGCGCTCTGAGGGGACAGGGGGCCACAGATACGCAGTATTTT. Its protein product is CASALRGQGATDTQYF. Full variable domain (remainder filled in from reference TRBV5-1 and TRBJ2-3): KAGVTQTPRYLIKTRGQQVTLSCSPISGHRSVSWYQQTPGQGLQFLFEYFSETQRNKGNFPGRFSGRQFSNSRSEMNVSTLELGDSALYLCASALRGQGATDTQYFGPGTRLTVL.

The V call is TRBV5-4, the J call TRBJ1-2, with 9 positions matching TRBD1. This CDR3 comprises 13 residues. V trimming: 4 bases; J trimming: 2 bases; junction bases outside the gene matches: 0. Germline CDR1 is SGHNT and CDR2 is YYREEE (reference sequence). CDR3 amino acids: CASSDRGNYGYTF. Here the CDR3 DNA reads TGTGCCAGCAGCGACAGGGGGAACTATGGCTACACCTTC. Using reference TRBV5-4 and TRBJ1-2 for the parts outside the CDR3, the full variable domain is ETGVTQSPTHLIKTRGQQVTLRCSSQSGHNTVSWYQQALGQGPQFIFQYYREEENGRGNFPPRFSGLQFPNYSSELNVNALELDDSALYLCASSDRGNYGYTFGSGTRLTVV.

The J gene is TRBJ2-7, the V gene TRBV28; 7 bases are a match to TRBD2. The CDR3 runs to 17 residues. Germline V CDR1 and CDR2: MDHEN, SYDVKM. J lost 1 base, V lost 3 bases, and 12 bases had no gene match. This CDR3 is CASSLEVAGVRSYEQYF. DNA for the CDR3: TGTGCCAGCAGTTTGGAGGTGGCGGGAGTGAGGTCCTACGAGCAGTACTTC.

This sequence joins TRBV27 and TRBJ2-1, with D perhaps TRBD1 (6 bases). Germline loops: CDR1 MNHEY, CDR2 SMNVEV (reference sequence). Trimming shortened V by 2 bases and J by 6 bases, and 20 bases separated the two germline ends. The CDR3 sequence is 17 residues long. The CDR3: CASSLGATGPGSNEQFF. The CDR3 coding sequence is TGTGCCAGCAGTTTAGGGGCGACAGGCCCAGGGAGCAATGAGCAGTTCTTC.